Below are 6 T cell receptor beta chains sequenced from a single sample in a study of T cell responses to AZD1222 COVID-19 vaccine (dated by TCRdb to the early 2020s). The time point label corresponds to: sample from adult after SARS-CoV-2 infection, after symptom onset. Library construction relied on the immunoSEQ multiplex PCR assay. TCRdb limited this immuneACCESS table to in-frame rearrangements with V and J called. A share of clones is missing; checked studies link under half to unresolved V genes, and the rest is unexplained. In all, the sample holds 160,000 or so clones, and 88% of those were seen once. 6.9% of the sample is taken by the ten largest. The sample consisted of peripheral blood, taken after recovery from COVID-19. The receptor set was obtained from an adult who had recovered from COVID-19.

Comment on this clone: Other nucleotide sequences in the sample specify the same CDR3. The V and J genes are TRBV7-9 and TRBJ2-2, with D perhaps matching TRBD2 (6 bases). The CDR3 extends over 15 amino acids. CDR1 and CDR2 (germline): SEHNR, FQNEAQ (reference sequence). V was shortened by 0 bases and J by 5 bases, with 10 bases between the two germline ends. The CDR3: CASSLAGGNTGELFF. Here the CDR3 DNA reads TGTGCCAGCAGCTTAGCGGGAGGAAATACCGGGGAGCTGTTTTTT.

This rearrangement joins TRBV5-1 to TRBJ2-3, with D perhaps TRBD2 (6 bases). The CDR3 length is 15 residues. Looked up from germline, CDR1 is SGHRS and CDR2 is YFSETQ. Trimming removed 4 bases from V and 0 bases from J, with 12 bases in between. For the CDR3, the DNA is TGCGCCAGCAGCGGAACTAGCCCTAGCACAGATACGCAGTATTTT. It encodes CASSGTSPSTDTQYF.

The chain couples TRBV5-8 to TRBJ2-1; D might be TRBD1 (6 bases). Per the germline V gene, CDR1 is SGHTS and CDR2 is YDEGEE. This CDR3 has 15 amino acids. The V and J ends lost 0 bases and 8 bases respectively, with 15 bases between them. The CDR3 bases are TGTGCCAGCAGCTTGGGGCAGGGGATCATAGATGAGCAGTTCTTC. This encodes CASSLGQGIIDEQFF.

This clone was observed a single time. This rearrangement joins TRBV3-1 (or the pseudogene TRBV3-2) to TRBJ2-7; 8 bases are shared with TRBD2. The CDR3 is 14 residues long. The J segment lost 6 bases and the V segment lost 4 bases, leaving 8 bases of the junction unmatched. Germline V lookup: CDR1 LGHDT, CDR2 YNNKEL (reference sequence). The chain's CDR3 is CASSPRTSWFEQYF. The DNA for the CDR3 is TGTGCCAGCAGCCCCCGGACTAGCTGGTTCGAGCAGTACTTC.

This chain uses TRBV6-2 or TRBV6-3 with TRBJ2-5; D is undetermined. There are 15 residues in the CDR3. Trimming removed 5 bases at V and 5 bases at J, with 18 bases between. Germline V CDR1 and CDR2: MNHEY, SVGEGT. The CDR3 here is CASSGVSGTQETQYF. DNA for the CDR3: TGTGCCAGCAGTGGGGTTTCTGGCACCCAGGAGACCCAGTACTTC.

The V gene is TRBV3-1 (or the pseudogene TRBV3-2), the J gene TRBJ2-7, with TRBD2 identical over 8 bases. The CDR3 has 14 residues. V lost 4 bases to trimming and J lost 5 bases; unmatched junction nucleotides: 7. Looked up from germline, CDR1 is LGHDT and CDR2 is YNNKEL (reference sequence). The CDR3 region has the DNA TGTGCCAGCAGCCCTCTAGGGACTAGGGACGAGCAGTACTTC. This sequence encodes CASSPLGTRDEQYF.